Described below is a single T cell receptor beta chain sequence and its context. What it binds is not known. This sample is drawn from a study of graft-versus-host responses after intestinal transplantation. About the study: Recipients underwent multivisceral, liver-intestinal, or isolated intestinal transplants. Recipients uniformly received anti-thymocyte globulin induction, followed by tacrolimus and steroids for about three years.

Study results and limitations: In patients with graft-donor T cell macrochimerism, allograft graft-versus-host to host-versus-graft clonal ratios were high.

The CDR3 runs 13 residues. Germline V gene lookup returns CDR1 SNHLY and CDR2 FYNNEI. The V gene end was trimmed by 10 bases and the J gene end by 4 bases; junction bases not matched to a gene: 7. Assay: immunoSEQ multiplex PCR; the TCRdb copy retains only in-frame clones and omits some. The sample holds 89,000 or so clones, roughly 80% seen once. This rearrangement joins TRBV2 to TRBJ1-2; 9 bases align to TRBD1. This specimen was unstimulated CD4+ T cells sorted from spleen or lymph node cells, taken before intestinal transplant. The receptor comes from a human donor who received an intestinal transplant. As DNA, the CDR3 is TGTGCCACACACAGGGGGCCCGGCTATGGCTACACCTTC. Protein product: CATHRGPGYGYTF.